This TCR beta chain came from a study of T cell changes during pregnancy in multiple sclerosis. The protocol was immunoSEQ multiplex PCR, while the TCRdb copy is restricted to in-frame clones and leaves out a portion. The sample shows more than 70,000 clones, around 91% of them seen only once. There are 15 residues in the CDR3. V trimming: 3 bases; J trimming: 5 bases; junction bases outside the gene matches: 6. The germline V gene encodes CDR1 SGHTA and CDR2 FQGNSA. The sequence was obtained from a female donor in good health, enrolled as a control in a pregnancy study. The chain has TRBV7-2 and TRBJ1-5, with 8 bases aligning to TRBD1. The starting material was peripheral blood, obtained after pregnancy. In DNA form, the CDR3 reads TGTGCCAGCAGCTTCACAGGGGGTGGGGATCAGCCCCAGCATTTT. As protein: CASSFTGGGDQPQHF. The entire variable domain, with the rest obtained from reference TRBV7-2 and TRBJ1-5, is as follows: GAGVSQSPSNKVTEKGKDVELRCDPISGHTALYWYRQSLGQGLEFLIYFQGNSAPDKSGLPSDRFSAERTGGSVSTLTIQRTQQEDSAVYLCASSFTGGGDQPQHFGDGTRLSIL.